This passage covers 14 T cell receptor beta chains from one sample sequenced in a study of cytomegalovirus exposure and HLA in healthy donors. Vbeta (60) and Jbeta (13) primers were used in the PCR. Using immunoSEQ multiplex PCR, the repertoire was profiled, and TCRdb retains in-frame clones only, with some absent. The data hold about 220,000 clones, with around 76% observed a single time. Sequencing was performed on PBMCs. These receptors all come from a man aged 18 to 29 in good health and CMV-seronegative.

The chain carries TRBV28 and TRBJ2-7, with 9 bases aligning to TRBD1. The V segment lost 1 base and the J segment 4 bases; nucleotides outside the gene matches: 5. CDR1 is MDHEN, CDR2 SYDVKM, per germline. The CDR3 runs 15 residues. In DNA, the CDR3 is TGTGCCAGCAGTTTATCCGGGACAGGGTCTTACGAGCAGTACTTC. It specifies CASSLSGTGSYEQYF.

This chain connects TRBV7-9 to TRBJ1-3; 7 positions agree with TRBD1. There are 19 residues in the CDR3. Germline loops: CDR1 SEHNR, CDR2 FQNEAQ (reference sequence). The junction had 14 bases not matched to a gene; V was cut back by 3 bases and J by 0 bases. The CDR3 loop is CASSFHPFKGAFSGNTIYF. CDR3 bases: TGTGCCAGCAGCTTTCACCCATTTAAGGGGGCCTTCTCTGGAAACACCATATATTTT.

The rearrangement uses TRBV19 and TRBJ2-1; D might be TRBD2 (5 bases). V was shortened by 5 bases and J by 9 bases, with 14 bases between the two germline ends. The CDR3 has 13 amino acids. Germline-derived CDR1 and CDR2 are LNHDA and SQIVND (reference sequence). The CDR3 bases are TGTGCCAGTAGTGGAAGAAGCGGTGTTGAGCAGTTCTTC. This sequence encodes CASSGRSGVEQFF.

The rearrangement uses TRBV18 and TRBJ2-3, with 12 nucleotides matching TRBD2. CDR1 and CDR2 from the germline V gene are KGHSH and LQKENI. CDR3 size: 18 residues. The V and J ends lost 3 bases and 0 bases, in that order; junction bases with no gene match: 7. CDR3 nucleotide sequence: TGTGCCAGCTCACCTATAAGCGGGACTAGCGGGAGCACAGATACGCAGTATTTT. This sequence encodes CASSPISGTSGSTDTQYF.

This clone was seen a handful of times. V gene TRBV7-3 combines with J gene TRBJ2-1, with 8 bases identical to TRBD1. CDR1 and CDR2 from the germline V gene are SGHTA and FQGTGA. Trimming cost V 5 bases and J 7 bases; bases outside gene matches: 4. The CDR3 sequence is 13 residues long. CDR3 protein: CASSVDRANEQFF. The CDR3 coding sequence is TGTGCCAGCAGCGTGGACAGGGCAAATGAGCAGTTCTTC.

The chain joins TRBV30 to TRBJ2-2; 8 bases match TRBD1. In germline, CDR1 is GTSNPN, CDR2 SVGIG (reference sequence). CDR3 length: 14 amino acids. With V trimmed by 3 bases and J by 8 bases, 8 bases remained unmatched. The CDR3 region has the DNA TGTGCCTGGAGAGGAACAGGGGGAACGGGGGAGCTGTTTTTT. Its protein product is CAWRGTGGTGELFF.

This chain uses TRBV5-1 with TRBJ1-1; maybe TRBD1 (5 bases). The germline gives CDR1 SGHRS, CDR2 YFSETQ. Trimming left V 1 base short and J 3 bases short, with 7 bases between. There are 13 residues in the CDR3. This CDR3 is CASSLIQDTEAFF. The CDR3 coding sequence is TGCGCCAGCAGCTTGATACAGGACACTGAAGCTTTCTTT. Using reference TRBV5-1 and TRBJ1-1 for the parts outside the CDR3, the full variable domain is KAGVTQTPRYLIKTRGQQVTLSCSPISGHRSVSWYQQTPGQGLQFLFEYFSETQRNKGNFPGRFSGRQFSNSRSEMNVSTLELGDSALYLCASSLIQDTEAFFGQGTRLTVV.

This clone has more than one count but fewer than ten. This sequence joins TRBV9 and TRBJ2-1, with D tentatively TRBD1 (6 bases). Germline V gene data show CDR1 as SGDLS and CDR2 as YYNGEE. The V end lost 3 bases, the J end lost 7 bases, and 14 bases lay between the germline ends. CDR3 size: 14 residues. DNA for the CDR3: TGTGCCAGCAGCGCATTGGACAGCCGGAATGAGCAGTTCTTC. Protein sequence: CASSALDSRNEQFF.

The CDR3 loop is CASSEVRGTAPYEQYF. For the CDR3, the DNA is TGTGCCAGCAGTGAGGTTCGCGGGACAGCACCCTACGAGCAGTACTTC. The chain combines TRBV2 with TRBJ2-7; a possible D gene is TRBD1 (7 bases). Looked up from germline, CDR1 is SNHLY and CDR2 is FYNNEI. This CDR3 is built from 16 residues. V was trimmed by 3 bases and J by 2 bases, leaving 17 bases between them.

This clone was detected only a few times. The same CDR3 is also encoded by other DNA sequences in this sample. V is TRBV27 and J is TRBJ2-1, with D unresolved. V lost 4 bases and J 0 bases, leaving 4 bases between the germline ends. The CDR3 extends over 13 amino acids. Germline assignment: CDR1 MNHEY and CDR2 SMNVEV (reference sequence). The CDR3 loop is CASSYSSYNEQFF. As DNA, the CDR3 is TGTGCCAGCAGTTATAGCTCCTACAATGAGCAGTTCTTC.

The chain employs TRBV5-1 and TRBJ1-1; D is possibly TRBD1 (5 bases). CDR1 is SGHRS and CDR2 is YFSETQ in the germline V gene. V shed 7 bases and J shed 1 base, with 14 bases lying between them. The CDR3 has 14 amino acids. In DNA, the CDR3 is TGCGCCAGCGGCCTTGGACACCAGAACACTGAAGCTTTCTTT. It codes for CASGLGHQNTEAFF.

The chain combines TRBV7-9 with TRBJ2-3; 8 nucleotides match TRBD1. The CDR3 is made up of 15 amino acids. After removal of 5 bases from V and 1 base from J, the junction contained 5 bases not matched to a gene. Looked up from germline, CDR1 is SEHNR and CDR2 is FQNEAQ (reference sequence). CDR3 sequence (DNA): TGTGCCAGCAGCCGAATGGACAGGGGCACAGATACGCAGTATTTT. Protein sequence: CASSRMDRGTDTQYF. The full variable domain, rest sourced from reference TRBV7-9 and TRBJ2-3, is DTGVSQNPRHKITKRGQNVTFRCDPISEHNRLYWYRQTLGQGPEFLTYFQNEAQLEKSRLLSDRFSAERPKGSFSTLEIQRTEQGDSAMYLCASSRMDRGTDTQYFGPGTRLTVL.

The gene calls are TRBV27 and TRBJ2-1, with 7 bases fitting TRBD2. V shed 3 bases and J 3 bases; nucleotides not matched to a gene: 8. Germline V CDR1 and CDR2: MNHEY, SMNVEV (reference sequence). The CDR3 contains 16 residues. The CDR3 DNA follows: TGTGCCAGCAGTTTGGGCGGGAGTCTTAACTACAATGAGCAGTTCTTC. This codes for CASSLGGSLNYNEQFF.

This clone occurred a few times. V and J are TRBV5-4 and TRBJ1-2; possibly TRBD1 for D (5 bases). Trimming cost V 0 bases and J 0 bases, with 12 bases left between them. This CDR3 has 16 residues. In germline, CDR1 is SGHNT, CDR2 YYREEE (reference sequence). The chain's CDR3 is CASSLAGGGTNYGYTF. CDR3 DNA: TGTGCCAGCAGCTTGGCCGGGGGAGGGACTAACTATGGCTACACCTTC.